This TCR beta chain is drawn from a study of T cell responses to AZD1222 COVID-19 vaccine. The germline V and J ends were trimmed by 2 bases and 1 base, with 11 bases remaining between them. This CDR3 has 15 amino acids. Per the germline V gene, CDR1 is MNHEY and CDR2 is SVGEGT. Using immunoSEQ multiplex PCR, the repertoire was profiled, and TCRdb retains in-frame clones only, with some absent. The sample consists of some 80,000 clones, approximately 91% of them appearing once. Comments on this clone: What it binds is unknown.

Overall study findings and caveats: There were vaccine-associated CD4 TCRs across spike, dominant at 160-218 and 743-854.

Here the sequenced sample was peripheral blood, taken on day 0 of MenACWY control vaccination. The source of this sequence is an adult in good health. This rearrangement joins TRBV6-2 or TRBV6-3 to TRBJ1-1; the D gene is possibly TRBD1 (5 bases). The CDR3 protein is CASSYPRTPNTEAFF. The CDR3 nucleotides read TGTGCCAGCAGTTACCCCCGGACACCGAACACTGAAGCTTTCTTT.